Presented here are 10 T cell receptor beta chains from one specimen sequenced in a study of siplizumab effects on memory and regulatory T cells. Libraries were prepared by immunoSEQ multiplex PCR; TCRdb keeps only in-frame clonotypes and omits some of them. The sample carries around 100,000 clones, approximately 92% recorded once. The sequencing input was CD4+ T cells sorted from blood. These receptors originate from a human donor in good health.

The chain couples TRBV5-5 to TRBJ2-7; TRBD1 matches at 9 bases. CDR3 length: 15 residues. Germline CDR1 SGHKS, CDR2 YYEKEE (reference sequence). The V segment lost 4 bases and the J segment 3 bases; nucleotides outside the gene matches: 8. DNA of the CDR3: TGTGCCAGCAGCCCGCCAGGGGGACAGGGCTACGAGCAGTACTTC. This translates into CASSPPGGQGYEQYF. The whole variable domain, remainder taken from reference TRBV5-5 and TRBJ2-7, is DAGVTQSPTHLIKTRGQQVTLRCSPISGHKSVSWYQQVLGQGPQFIFQYYEKEERGRGNFPDRFSARQFPNYSSELNVNALLLGDSALYLCASSPPGGQGYEQYFGPGTRLTVT.

The genes are TRBV7-9 and TRBJ1-6; 12 nucleotides align to TRBD1. The V gene end was trimmed by 5 bases and the J gene end by 1 base; junction bases not matched to a gene: 9. The CDR3 covers 19 residues. Germline V lookup: CDR1 SEHNR, CDR2 FQNEAQ (reference sequence). The CDR3 spells CASSPVGTGGQSYNSPLHF. In nucleotides, the CDR3 is TGTGCCAGCAGCCCGGTCGGGACAGGGGGCCAATCCTATAATTCACCCCTCCACTTT.

V and J are TRBV6-5 and TRBJ1-3; possible D gene TRBD1, 5 bases. V dropped 5 bases and J dropped 2 bases, with 7 bases sitting between them. CDR1 is MNHEY, CDR2 SVGAGI, per germline. The CDR3 extends over 13 amino acids. CDR3 sequence (DNA): TGTGCCAGCAGTGGAGGGGCTGGAAACACCATATATTTT. Translated, it gives CASSGGAGNTIYF.

The chain carries TRBV7-2 and TRBJ1-2, with TRBD1 matching 8 bases. V shed 1 base and J 1 base; nucleotides not matched to a gene: 5. The CDR3 runs 16 residues. The germline V gene has CDR1 SGHTA and CDR2 FQGNSA. CDR3 residues: CASSLVGGQGNYGYTF. CDR3 in DNA: TGTGCCAGCAGCTTAGTAGGCGGACAGGGTAACTATGGCTACACCTTC.

The CDR3 sequence: CASSGAGLPSSYEQYF. The CDR3 nucleotides are TGCGCCAGCAGTGGGGCAGGGCTCCCCAGCTCCTACGAGCAGTACTTC. The rearrangement uses TRBV5-1 and TRBJ2-7; possible D gene TRBD1, 5 bases. Germline CDR1 is SGHRS and CDR2 is YFSETQ. The CDR3 sequence is 16 residues long. The V end was cut by 5 bases, the J end by 0 bases, with 18 bases between.

The chain has TRBV19 and TRBJ1-2; D not resolved. This CDR3 is built from 14 residues. From germline, CDR1 is LNHDA and CDR2 SQIVND (reference sequence). The germline V and J ends were trimmed by 7 bases and 4 bases, with 16 bases remaining between them. The CDR3 is CASTPDRTAYGYTF. In DNA, the CDR3 is TGTGCCAGTACCCCTGATAGGACGGCCTATGGCTACACCTTC.

This chain uses TRBV29-1 with TRBJ1-2, with TRBD1 identical over 7 bases. The V and J ends lost 6 bases and 6 bases, in that order; junction bases with no gene match: 4. Looked up from germline, CDR1 is SQVTM and CDR2 is ANQGSEA. This CDR3 contains 11 residues. CDR3 DNA sequence: TGCAGCGTCAAAGGGGGCGATGGCTACACCTTC. Its translation: CSVKGGDGYTF.

The chain carries TRBV7-9 and TRBJ2-5, with D unresolved. The V and J ends lost 4 bases and 5 bases respectively, with 5 bases between them. The CDR3 is 11 residues long. Germline CDR1 reads SEHNR; CDR2 reads FQNEAQ (reference sequence). CDR3 loop: CASSYQETQYF. CDR3 nucleotides: TGTGCCAGCAGCTATCAGGAGACCCAGTACTTC.

This chain links TRBV2 with TRBJ2-7; D is ambiguous. Germline V lookup: CDR1 SNHLY, CDR2 FYNNEI. V lost 6 bases and J lost 3, with 6 bases in between. This CDR3 spans 11 amino acids. The DNA of the CDR3 is TGTGCCAGCAGCGTCGGCTACGAGCAGTACTTC. This encodes CASSVGYEQYF.

The chain links TRBV2 to TRBJ1-5; D might be TRBD1 (5 bases). This CDR3 comprises 17 residues. Germline V lookup: CDR1 SNHLY, CDR2 FYNNEI. Trimming pared 1 base from V and 3 bases from J, leaving 16 bases between. The CDR3 is CASSEGLGGFTNQPQHF. The DNA of the CDR3 is TGTGCCAGCAGTGAAGGATTGGGGGGTTTTACCAATCAGCCCCAGCATTTT. Full variable domain (missing parts from reference TRBV2 and TRBJ1-5): EPEVTQTPSHQVTQMGQEVILRCVPISNHLYFYWYRQILGQKVEFLVSFYNNEISEKSEIFDDQFSVERPDGSNFTLKIRSTKLEDSAMYFCASSEGLGGFTNQPQHFGDGTRLSIL.